The clone carrying this T cell receptor beta chain was recorded at least ten times. Its antigen remains unknown. This CDR3 is built from 14 residues. Trimming removed 1 base from V and 5 bases from J, with 12 bases in between. The V gene's germline CDR1 is DFQATT and CDR2 SNEGSKA (reference sequence). These data come from a study of metastatic and nonmetastatic thyroid tumors. Study summary: Peripheral blood and tumor or nodule samples from malignant and benign thyroid patients were compared.

MiXCR reprocessed the PCR reads for TCRdb. The table includes 25,000 or so clones, around a sixth detected once. General study points: For both blood and tumor, malignant thyroid tumors reportedly showed significantly higher TCR beta diversity than benign nodules did.

Thyroid surgery was preceded by no treatment in any patient. The sequenced material came from blood. This chain links TRBV20-1 with TRBJ2-4, with a possible D match to TRBD1 (5 bases). This clonotype originated in a male donor with papillary thyroid cancer or a benign thyroid nodule (not recorded which). Some clones in this sample may be carry-over from other donors' samples. In DNA form, the CDR3 reads TGCAGTGCTAGAGCAAGTGGGGCTGAAAACATTCAGTACTTC. Amino acid sequence: CSARASGAENIQYF.